This T cell receptor (beta chain) originates from a study of cytomegalovirus exposure and HLA in healthy donors. V trimming: 4 bases; J trimming: 2 bases; junction bases outside the gene matches: 12. Germline CDR1 reads SGDLS; CDR2 reads YYNGEE. CDR3 size: 18 residues. PCR involved 60 Vbeta and 13 Jbeta primers. This table comes from immunoSEQ multiplex PCR, and its TCRdb copy is limited to in-frame clones, with some not included. The table lists more than 95,000 clones, over 60% of them singletons. The material sequenced was PBMCs. This receptor was taken from a woman aged 60-75 years in good health and CMV-seropositive. J is TRBJ2-1 and V is TRBV9, with 10 bases lining up with TRBD1. CDR3 sequence reads: CASSRQSTGQGTYNEQFF. The CDR3 coding sequence is TGTGCCAGCAGCCGCCAATCGACGGGACAGGGGACCTACAATGAGCAGTTCTTC.